This TCR beta chain was retrieved from a study of shared clonotypes between healthy human individuals. Study findings and constraints: Naive subsets generally had larger estimated richness than memory subsets.

To note about this clone: Its target is not known.

Trimming cost V 4 bases and J 7 bases; bases outside gene matches: 3. The germline V gene has CDR1 MNHEY and CDR2 SMNVEV (reference sequence). The CDR3 has 14 residues. Naivety among CD8 cells was defined by CD45RO negativity and positive CCR7 selection, thereby excluding terminally differentiated effector memory CD45RA+ cells. Healthy adults negative for HIV, lacking recent acute infections or vaccinations, served as donors. TCRdb keeps only in-frame clones here, not all; method: immunoSEQ multiplex PCR. The data contain around 2.1 million clones, approximately 94% of them seen just once; the ten biggest clones take up around 1.7%.

The rearrangement uses TRBV27 and TRBJ2-1, with 11 bases aligning to TRBD2. The clonotype originates from a man aged 18 to 29 in good health. Some clones in this sample may be carry-over from other donors' samples. What was sequenced was naive CD8+ T cells from PBMCs. CDR3 DNA sequence: TGTGCCAGCAGTTCGCGACTAGCGGGAAATGAGCAGTTCTTC. It translates to CASSSRLAGNEQFF.